These 11 T cell receptor beta chains originate from one sample sequenced in a study of long-term antiretroviral therapy in people with HIV. A v3.0 immunoSEQ assay was performed at survey level. The table came from immunoSEQ multiplex PCR; TCRdb's copy has only in-frame clones and leaves some out. The sample shows about 26,000 clones, 70% to 90% of them seen only once. Sequenced here: unsorted PBMCs, sampled 4.8 to 5 years after starting antiretroviral therapy. The receptor set was obtained from a man in his forties or fifties with HIV.

The chain employs TRBV7-9 and TRBJ2-3, with 12 bases matching TRBD2. The length of the CDR3 is 18 residues. V shed 2 bases, J shed 4 bases, and the junction held 10 bases outside the gene matches. CDR1 is SEHNR, CDR2 FQNEAQ, per germline (reference sequence). DNA of the CDR3: TGTGCCAGCAGCTTATCGGGGCGGCTAGCGGGAGGGGCAGATACGCAGTATTTT. Its translation is CASSLSGRLAGGADTQYF.

In its sample, this clone was seen a few times. V is TRBV15 and J is TRBJ2-7, with 8 bases that match TRBD1. The trim removed 1 base at V and 1 base at J, leaving 6 bases unmatched. The CDR3 spans 16 residues. Germline CDR1 reads LNHNV; CDR2 reads YYDKDF (reference sequence). The CDR3 DNA sequence: TGTGCCACCAGCAGAGCCGGGACAGGAGAATCCTACGAGCAGTACTTC. Encoded protein: CATSRAGTGESYEQYF. The variable domain in full, completed from reference TRBV15 and TRBJ2-7, reads DAMVIQNPRYQVTQFGKPVTLSCSQTLNHNVMYWYQQKSSQAPKLLFHYYDKDFNNEADTPDNFQSRRPNTSFCFLDIRSPGLGDTAMYLCATSRAGTGESYEQYFGPGTRLTVT.

The chain carries TRBV4-2 and TRBJ2-5; D tentatively reads TRBD1 or TRBD2 (6 bases each). CDR1 is LGHNA, CDR2 YNFKEQ, per germline. CDR3 length: 15 amino acids. The V gene lost 0 bases and the J gene lost 2 bases, with 10 bases spanning the gap. CDR3 coding DNA: TGTGCCAGCAGCCAAGAACGAGGGGGGCAAGAGACCCAGTACTTC. Translating it yields CASSQERGGQETQYF.

The chain combines TRBV5-1 with TRBJ2-2, with D possibly being TRBD1 (6 bases). This CDR3 contains 15 residues. Trimming took 4 bases from V and 0 from J, leaving 10 bases between them. The germline gives CDR1 SGHRS, CDR2 YFSETQ. CDR3 sequence: CASSPGTSNTGELFF. Here the CDR3 DNA reads TGCGCCAGCAGCCCCGGGACATCGAACACCGGGGAGCTGTTTTTT.

The chain has TRBV14 and TRBJ1-1; D uncertain. Germline loops: CDR1 SGHDN, CDR2 FVKESK. CDR3 length: 13 residues. V was trimmed by 3 bases and J by 0 bases, leaving 5 bases between them. Here the CDR3 DNA reads TGTGCCAGCAGCCACAGGATGAACACTGAAGCTTTCTTT. Translating it yields CASSHRMNTEAFF.

This chain links TRBV25-1 with TRBJ1-1; D gene unclear. CDR3 size: 12 residues. Germline V CDR1 and CDR2: MGHDK, SYGVNS. Trimming cost V 6 bases and J 0 bases, with 5 bases left between them. The CDR3 DNA reads as TGTGCCAGCAGCGAGATGAACACTGAAGCTTTCTTT. Protein product: CASSEMNTEAFF.

V and J are TRBV25-1 and TRBJ1-1, with D uncertain. Germline-derived CDR1 and CDR2 are MGHDK and SYGVNS. The V end was cut by 6 bases, the J end by 0 bases, with 14 bases between. The CDR3 loop spans 15 amino acids. CDR3 bases: TGTGCCAGCAGAGGGTCCCCGGGCGTGAACACTGAAGCTTTCTTT. Protein product: CASRGSPGVNTEAFF.

The chain employs TRBV5-1 and TRBJ2-3; D gene ambiguous. This CDR3 is 12 amino acids long. V was pared by 5 bases and J by 6 bases, with 10 bases between. In germline, CDR1 is SGHRS, CDR2 YFSETQ. Here the CDR3 reads CASSSTRDTQYF. The CDR3 DNA is TGCGCCAGCAGTTCAACCCGGGATACGCAGTATTTT.

The V and J genes are TRBV19 and TRBJ2-7; D gene uncertain. The CDR3 sequence is 15 residues long. Trimming removed 9 bases from V and 0 bases from J, with 18 bases in between. Germline-derived CDR1 and CDR2 are LNHDA and SQIVND (reference sequence). The CDR3 region is CASSMERLSSYEQYF. The CDR3 region has the DNA TGTGCCAGCTCAATGGAACGGCTGAGCTCCTACGAGCAGTACTTC. The whole variable domain, remainder taken from reference TRBV19 and TRBJ2-7, is DGGITQSPKYLFRKEGQNVTLSCEQNLNHDAMYWYRQDPGQGLRLIYYSQIVNDFQKGDIAEGYSVSREKKESFPLTVTSAQKNPTAFYLCASSMERLSSYEQYFGPGTRLTVT.

The rearrangement uses TRBV27 and TRBJ2-3; maybe TRBD2 (5 bases). The CDR3 loop spans 15 amino acids. The germline V gene has CDR1 MNHEY and CDR2 SMNVEV (reference sequence). V was trimmed by 0 bases and J by 3 bases, leaving 10 bases between them. CDR3 amino acids: CASSLSGPGTDTQYF. The CDR3 DNA reads TGTGCCAGCAGTTTATCGGGTCCGGGGACAGATACGCAGTATTTT.

Written as DNA, the CDR3 is TGCAGCGCCCCTGAAGCTTTCTTT. Translated, it gives CSAPEAFF. V and J are TRBV29-1 and TRBJ1-1; D not resolved. The CDR3 loop spans 8 amino acids. The germline gives CDR1 SQVTM, CDR2 ANQGSEA. V was clipped by 7 bases and J by 6 bases, with 3 bases between them. The full variable domain, in which reference TRBV29-1 and TRBJ1-1 provide the parts outside the CDR3, is SAVISQKPSRDICQRGTSLTIQCQVDSQVTMMFWYRQQPGQSLTLIATANQGSEATYESGFVIDKFPISRPNLTFSTLTVSNMSPEDSSIYLCSAPEAFFGQGTRLTVV.